These 29 T cell receptor beta chains share one sample of origin, sequenced in a study of control samples from healthy donors and cancer patients. Profiled with immunoSEQ multiplex PCR; TCRdb holds only in-frame clones, not every one. The profile shows around 150,000 clones, roughly 89% of them singletons. The sample was blood. These receptor sequences come from a man between 25 and 39 years old in good health.

The genes are TRBV5-3 and TRBJ2-7; D is ambiguous. TRBV5-3 is noted as an ORF with a role that remains uncertain. V was shortened by 0 bases and J by 3 bases, with 4 bases between the two germline ends. CDR3 length: 12 amino acids. CDR3 DNA sequence: TGTGCCAGAAGCTTGGCGGTCTACGAGCAGTACTTC. This translates into CARSLAVYEQYF.

V and J are TRBV5-4 and TRBJ2-2; no clear D gene. The CDR3 runs 13 residues. Deletions cut 3 bases from V and 6 bases from J, with 9 bases between. Germline V lookup: CDR1 SGHNT, CDR2 YYREEE (reference sequence). As DNA, the CDR3 is TGTGCCAGCAGCTCTACCTGGGCCGGGGAGCTGTTTTTT. This gives the protein CASSSTWAGELFF.

The chain carries TRBV5-5 and TRBJ2-5, with 10 bases fitting TRBD1. Per the germline V gene, CDR1 is SGHKS and CDR2 is YYEKEE (reference sequence). The CDR3 sequence is 16 residues long. With 0 bases clipped from V and 5 bases from J, the junction kept 7 bases outside the gene matches. The CDR3: CASSLGGQGDGETQYF. CDR3 nucleotide sequence: TGTGCCAGCAGCTTGGGAGGACAGGGGGACGGGGAGACCCAGTACTTC.

V usage is TRBV19 and J usage is TRBJ1-2; 10 positions match TRBD1. The CDR3 is 14 residues long. Germline V gene sequence: CDR1 LNHDA, CDR2 SQIVND (reference sequence). The J segment lost 4 bases and the V segment lost 4 bases, leaving 3 bases of the junction unmatched. The CDR3 region has the DNA TGTGCCAGTAGTAGGACAGGGGGGTCCTATGGCTACACCTTC. Translated, it gives CASSRTGGSYGYTF.

The V and J genes are TRBV7-2 and TRBJ2-1; the D call may be TRBD1 or TRBD2 (5 bases each). Between the trimmed V and J ends, which lost 0 bases and 8 bases, there was a span of 14 bases. The CDR3 runs to 15 residues. The germline gives CDR1 SGHTA, CDR2 FQGNSA. CDR3 in amino acids: CASSLARGPMYEQFF. For the CDR3, the DNA is TGTGCCAGCAGCTTAGCTCGGGGCCCGATGTATGAGCAGTTCTTC.

The V gene is TRBV15, the J gene TRBJ1-3; no definite D call. This CDR3 is 14 amino acids long. Germline V gives CDR1 LNHNV, CDR2 YYDKDF (reference sequence). V was shortened by 8 bases and J by 0 bases, with 11 bases between the two germline ends. CDR3 nucleotides: TGTGCCACCTCGAGGCTTGGCTCTGGAAACACCATATATTTT. Translation: CATSRLGSGNTIYF.

The rearrangement joins TRBV30 to TRBJ1-2; 7 nucleotides align to TRBD1. Germline trimming cut 0 bases from V and 8 bases from J; bases unmatched to any gene: 12. The CDR3 is 15 residues long. Germline loops: CDR1 GTSNPN, CDR2 SVGIG (reference sequence). The CDR3 nucleotides read TGTGCCTGGAGTGTAACTCAGGGGGGCCGTCGGGGCTACACCTTC. As protein: CAWSVTQGGRRGYTF.

This rearrangement joins TRBV4-1 to TRBJ2-2; tentative D call: TRBD1 (6 bases). Trimming removed 1 base at V and 4 bases at J, with 16 bases between. CDR1 and CDR2 from the germline V gene are MGHRA and YSYEKL. CDR3 length: 17 residues. The DNA of the CDR3 is TGCGCCAGCAGCCAAGTGGCCGGGACACAGGCCACCGGGGAGCTGTTTTTT. Translated, it gives CASSQVAGTQATGELFF.

This clone was recorded at least ten times. The chain is built from TRBV7-9 and TRBJ2-5; 7 bases match TRBD2. Per the germline V gene, CDR1 is SEHNR and CDR2 is FQNEAQ (reference sequence). J was trimmed by 5 bases and V by 3 bases; bases with no gene match: 3. There are 13 residues in the CDR3. The CDR3 DNA sequence: TGTGCCAGCAGCTTGAGCGGGGTGGAGACCCAGTACTTC. It codes for CASSLSGVETQYF.

The rearrangement links TRBV10-3 to TRBJ1-2, with 7 bases that match TRBD1. This CDR3 is built from 13 residues. In germline, CDR1 is ENHRY, CDR2 SYGVKD. V dropped 3 bases and J dropped 6; count of bases not matched to a gene: 4. The CDR3 protein is CAISDSQGNGYTF. CDR3 DNA: TGTGCCATCAGTGATTCACAGGGGAATGGCTACACCTTC.

The chain links TRBV5-4 to TRBJ2-5, with 7 bases aligning to TRBD1. V shed 4 bases, J shed 0 bases, and the junction held 3 bases outside the gene matches. The CDR3 totals 14 residues. The germline V gene has CDR1 SGHNT and CDR2 YYREEE (reference sequence). This CDR3 reads CASSAGTDQETQYF. CDR3 DNA sequence: TGTGCCAGCAGCGCTGGGACAGACCAAGAGACCCAGTACTTC.

V gene TRBV2 combines with J gene TRBJ2-1; 10 nucleotides agree with TRBD2. With V trimmed by 7 bases and J by 11 bases, 11 bases remained unmatched. The CDR3 is 14 residues long. Germline V gene sequence: CDR1 SNHLY, CDR2 FYNNEI. CDR3: CASKGELAGLKQFF. The CDR3 DNA reads as TGTGCCAGCAAAGGGGAACTAGCGGGATTGAAGCAGTTCTTC.

CDR3 amino acids: CASSFFSGNSNQPQHF. Written as DNA, the CDR3 is TGTGCCAGTAGTTTTTTTTCAGGGAACAGCAATCAGCCCCAGCATTTT. The chain uses TRBV19 and TRBJ1-5, with a weak D call TRBD1 (5 bases). Trimming shortened V by 5 bases and J by 1 base, and 15 bases separated the two germline ends. The germline gives CDR1 LNHDA, CDR2 SQIVND (reference sequence). This CDR3 is built from 16 residues.

The chain has TRBV12-3 or TRBV12-4 and TRBJ2-1, with D possibly TRBD1 on 6 matching bases. This CDR3 has 12 residues. Trimming removed 5 bases at V and 14 bases at J, with 16 bases between. The CDR3 nucleotides are TGTGCCAGCAGTGTAACAGGGATCGGAGAGTTCTTC. Encoded protein: CASSVTGIGEFF.

The chain combines TRBV5-1 with TRBJ1-2; 7 bases fit TRBD1. Germline trimming cut 1 base from V and 3 bases from J; bases unmatched to any gene: 0. Germline V lookup: CDR1 SGHRS, CDR2 YFSETQ. This CDR3 is 13 amino acids long. The CDR3, as DNA: TGCGCCAGCAGCTTGACAGGGGACTATGGCTACACCTTC. Its protein is CASSLTGDYGYTF.

This clone was observed a single time. CDR3 nucleotides: TGTGCCACCAATCGGGGTTCCGGGACAGGAACCGGGGAGCTGTTTTTT. It encodes CATNRGSGTGTGELFF. The rearrangement links TRBV7-6 to TRBJ2-2; 8 bases are shared with TRBD1. V trimming: 10 bases; J trimming: 5 bases; junction bases outside the gene matches: 15. The length of the CDR3 is 16 residues. The germline V gene encodes CDR1 SGHVS and CDR2 FNYEAQ.

The chain recombines TRBV3-1 (or the pseudogene TRBV3-2) with TRBJ1-1, with D unclear. The CDR3 consists of 15 residues. Germline V gives CDR1 LGHDT, CDR2 YNNKEL (reference sequence). Trimming took 0 bases from V and 0 from J, leaving 8 bases between them. As DNA, the CDR3 is TGTGCCAGCAGCCAAGATAGCAGCTTGAACACTGAAGCTTTCTTT. Translation: CASSQDSSLNTEAFF.

V and J are TRBV24-1 and TRBJ2-7; possibly TRBD2 for D (5 bases). V was clipped by 2 bases and J by 9 bases, with 13 bases between them. This CDR3 contains 13 residues. Germline values: CDR1 KGHDR, CDR2 SFDVKD. This chain's CDR3 is CATSDSGLTRQYF. The CDR3 nucleotides read TGTGCCACCAGTGATTCAGGACTTACGAGGCAGTACTTC.

The V call is TRBV6-1, the J call TRBJ1-1; D uncertain. The CDR3 spans 15 residues. Trimming left V 2 bases short and J 0 bases short, with 10 bases between. Germline CDR1 and CDR2: MNHNS and SASEGT. For the CDR3, the DNA is TGTGCCAGCAGTGAATTTGGCAGTCTGAACACTGAAGCTTTCTTT. It is translated as CASSEFGSLNTEAFF.

The chain has TRBV6-6 and TRBJ2-7; D is possibly TRBD1 (7 bases). The germline V and J ends were trimmed by 5 bases and 1 base, with 12 bases remaining between them. CDR3 length: 14 amino acids. Germline lookup yields CDR1 MNHNY and CDR2 SVGAGI (reference sequence). The CDR3 loop is CASSAGQQSYEQYF. The CDR3 nucleotides read TGTGCCAGCAGTGCGGGACAGCAATCCTACGAGCAGTACTTC.

The chain couples TRBV7-3 to TRBJ1-2; D remains unclear. CDR1 and CDR2 from the germline V gene are SGHTA and FQGTGA. The CDR3 covers 13 residues. Trimming removed 0 bases at V and 6 bases at J, with 8 bases between. The CDR3 protein is CASSLTSGDGYTF. The CDR3 region has the DNA TGTGCCAGCAGCTTAACATCTGGGGATGGCTACACCTTC.

The chain links TRBV6-2 or TRBV6-3 to TRBJ1-5; 12 bases line up with TRBD1. CDR3 size: 21 residues. V gave up 2 bases and J gave up 1 base; unmatched junction bases: 15. Germline assignment: CDR1 MNHEY and CDR2 SVGEGT. As DNA, the CDR3 is TGTGCCAGCAGTTACCTCCCCAGGGACAGGGGGCTTTCAGGAAGCAATCAGCCCCAGCATTTT. Its translation is CASSYLPRDRGLSGSNQPQHF.

V gene TRBV12-3 or TRBV12-4 combines with J gene TRBJ1-4; D gene unclear. Trimming pared 2 bases from V and 7 bases from J, leaving 5 bases between. The length of the CDR3 is 12 residues. DNA for the CDR3: TGTGCCAGCAGTTTACTCCCTGAAAAACTGTTTTTT. Amino acids: CASSLLPEKLFF.

CDR3 coding DNA: TGTGCCAGCAGTCTCAGGGTTGGGGATTCACCCCTCCACTTT. This encodes CASSLRVGDSPLHF. J is TRBJ1-6 and V is TRBV6-6, with D possibly being TRBD1 (5 bases). Trimming pared 5 bases from V and 8 bases from J, leaving 13 bases between. Germline V CDR1 and CDR2: MNHNY, SVGAGI (reference sequence). This CDR3 has 14 residues.

The chain recombines TRBV24-1 with TRBJ2-5; D unresolved. V lost 4 bases, J lost 5 bases, and 16 bases lay in between. This CDR3 is 15 amino acids long. Germline loops: CDR1 KGHDR, CDR2 SFDVKD. CDR3 residues: CATSDPQRVGETQYF. The CDR3 nucleotides are TGTGCCACCAGTGACCCCCAACGGGTGGGGGAGACCCAGTACTTC.

The chain has TRBV27 and TRBJ1-2; no reliable D call. Trimming removed 5 bases from V and 2 bases from J, with 9 bases in between. CDR1 and CDR2 (germline): MNHEY, SMNVEV (reference sequence). The CDR3 consists of 13 residues. Here the CDR3 reads CASSRAGNYGYTF. DNA for the CDR3: TGTGCCAGCAGTCGCGCGGGGAACTATGGCTACACCTTC.

The V gene is TRBV11-3, the J gene TRBJ2-2, with TRBD1 matching 7 bases. Per the germline V gene, CDR1 is SGHNT and CDR2 is YENEEA. This CDR3 is 17 amino acids long. The V and J ends lost 1 base and 6 bases, in that order; junction bases with no gene match: 11. For the CDR3, the DNA is TGTGCCAGCAGCTTAGGACAGGGCGCCGTTTTTGCCGGGGAGCTGTTTTTT. Residues: CASSLGQGAVFAGELFF.

The chain combines TRBV7-9 with TRBJ1-1; 10 nucleotides match TRBD1. The germline CDR1 and CDR2 sequences are SEHNR and FQNEAQ (reference sequence). The CDR3 is 16 residues long. V was pared by 5 bases and J by 4 bases, with 10 bases of the junction left unmatched. CDR3 in DNA: TGTGCCAGCAGCCGCAGCGGGACAGGGGTTAGCACTGAAGCTTTCTTT. It translates to CASSRSGTGVSTEAFF.

CDR3: CASSVGTGDEQYF. DNA of the CDR3: TGTGCCAGCAGCGTGGGGACAGGGGACGAGCAGTACTTC. This rearrangement joins TRBV9 to TRBJ2-7; 10 bases align to TRBD1. This CDR3 is built from 13 residues. Looked up from germline, CDR1 is SGDLS and CDR2 is YYNGEE. V lost 2 bases to trimming and J lost 5 bases; unmatched junction nucleotides: 1.